This passage covers 17 T cell receptor beta chains from one sample sequenced in a study of T cell responses to AZD1222 COVID-19 vaccine. Using immunoSEQ multiplex PCR, the repertoire was profiled, and TCRdb retains in-frame clones only, with some absent. The data hold about 70,000 clones, with around 84% observed a single time. The sample here was peripheral blood, taken on day 0 of AZD1222 vaccination. These receptors were obtained from an adult in good health.

This clone was observed a few times. This chain uses TRBV6-5 with TRBJ2-7, with TRBD1 as a possible D gene (6 bases). The CDR3 contains 13 residues. In germline, CDR1 is MNHEY, CDR2 SVGAGI. The germline V and J ends were trimmed by 5 bases and 4 bases, with 12 bases remaining between them. The CDR3 here is CASSRTAQYEQYF. For the CDR3, the DNA is TGTGCCAGCAGTCGGACAGCCCAGTACGAGCAGTACTTC.

This clone appeared once. The rearrangement joins TRBV2 to TRBJ2-1, with 10 bases identical to TRBD2. The V gene's germline CDR1 is SNHLY and CDR2 FYNNEI. Trimming cost V 4 bases and J 8 bases; bases outside gene matches: 8. This CDR3 has 15 residues. This CDR3 is CASSVTSGAGDEQFF. The CDR3 DNA reads TGTGCCAGCAGTGTAACTAGCGGGGCTGGGGATGAGCAGTTCTTC. Drawing the rest from reference TRBV2 and TRBJ2-1, the complete variable domain is EPEVTQTPSHQVTQMGQEVILRCVPISNHLYFYWYRQILGQKVEFLVSFYNNEISEKSEIFDDQFSVERPDGSNFTLKIRSTKLEDSAMYFCASSVTSGAGDEQFFGPGTRLTVL.

This rearrangement joins TRBV7-9 to TRBJ1-5; the D is unclear. V was clipped by 1 base and J by 9 bases, with 7 bases between them. The CDR3 sequence is 12 residues long. From germline, CDR1 is SEHNR and CDR2 FQNEAQ (reference sequence). Here the CDR3 DNA reads TGTGCCAGCAGCTTAGGACTGGGGCCCCAGCATTTT. This sequence encodes CASSLGLGPQHF.

V gene TRBV27 combines with J gene TRBJ1-1, with a weak D call TRBD1 (5 bases). This CDR3 is 15 amino acids long. The ends were cut back, 0 bases at V and 5 bases at J, with 13 bases in the middle. Germline CDR1 is MNHEY and CDR2 is SMNVEV (reference sequence). CDR3 sequence reads: CASSLSFRVETEAFF. CDR3 in DNA: TGTGCCAGCAGTTTATCGTTCAGGGTGGAAACTGAAGCTTTCTTT.

The chain is built from TRBV4-1 and TRBJ2-1; 10 positions agree with TRBD1. The CDR3 length is 16 residues. The germline V gene encodes CDR1 MGHRA and CDR2 YSYEKL. V gave up 3 bases and J gave up 8 bases; unmatched junction bases: 10. Here the CDR3 reads CASSHLLTGGADEQFF. The CDR3 region has the DNA TGCGCCAGCAGCCATTTACTGACAGGGGGCGCGGATGAGCAGTTCTTC.

The chain joins TRBV7-3 to TRBJ1-6; tentatively, D is TRBD1 (6 bases). Trimming took 0 bases from V and 9 from J, leaving 15 bases between them. The CDR3 sequence is 16 residues long. Germline V CDR1 and CDR2: SGHTA, FQGTGA. The CDR3: CASSLTGRGDGSPLHF. Here the CDR3 DNA reads TGTGCCAGCAGCTTAACGGGGAGGGGGGATGGTTCACCCCTCCACTTT.

The V and J genes are TRBV9 and TRBJ1-2, with D perhaps matching TRBD1 (5 bases). CDR1 and CDR2 (germline): SGDLS, YYNGEE. This CDR3 has 15 residues. Trimming removed 4 bases from V and 7 bases from J, with 20 bases in between. The CDR3 coding sequence is TGTGCCAGCAGCAAAAGACAGCCACAAACAGGTGGCTACACCTTC. It is translated as CASSKRQPQTGGYTF.

The chain joins TRBV6-5 to TRBJ1-4; 7 nucleotides align to TRBD1. CDR3 length: 16 residues. With V trimmed by 2 bases and J by 5 bases, 8 bases remained unmatched. Germline CDR1 and CDR2: MNHEY and SVGAGI. CDR3 bases: TGTGCCAGCAGTTACACAAACCCAGGGGGAAATGAAAAACTGTTTTTT. Protein: CASSYTNPGGNEKLFF.

The chain has TRBV29-1 and TRBJ1-2, with no clear D. Looked up from germline, CDR1 is SQVTM and CDR2 is ANQGSEA. The CDR3 spans 8 residues. Trimming removed 4 bases from V and 10 bases from J, with 4 bases in between. DNA for the CDR3: TGCAGCGTTGCCGACTACACCTTC. Translating gives CSVADYTF. Full variable domain (outside the CDR3, taken from reference TRBV29-1 and TRBJ1-2): SAVISQKPSRDICQRGTSLTIQCQVDSQVTMMFWYRQQPGQSLTLIATANQGSEATYESGFVIDKFPISRPNLTFSTLTVSNMSPEDSSIYLCSVADYTFGSGTRLTVV.

This clone was observed a single time. The J gene is TRBJ1-2, the V gene TRBV5-8; D unclear. V was shortened by 4 bases and J by 2 bases, with 12 bases between the two germline ends. This CDR3 is 14 amino acids long. Germline assignment: CDR1 SGHTS and CDR2 YDEGEE. The CDR3 region is CASSLPGVNYGYTF. The CDR3 DNA sequence: TGTGCCAGCAGCCTTCCCGGGGTCAACTATGGCTACACCTTC. Full variable domain (remainder filled in from reference TRBV5-8 and TRBJ1-2): EAGVTQSPTHLIKTRGQQATLRCSPISGHTSVYWYQQALGLGLQFLLWYDEGEERNRGNFPPRFSGRQFPNYSSELNVNALELEDSALYLCASSLPGVNYGYTFGSGTRLTVV.

This chain joins TRBV12-3 or TRBV12-4 and TRBJ2-1; tentatively, D is TRBD1 (5 bases). Trimming cost V 5 bases and J 4 bases, with 9 bases left between them. CDR3 length: 13 residues. Here the CDR3 DNA reads TGTGCCAGCAGTGACAGTTGGTACAATGAGCAGTTCTTC. Its translation is CASSDSWYNEQFF.

The chain joins TRBV12-3 or TRBV12-4 to TRBJ2-1, with TRBD1 identical over 7 bases. This CDR3 region has 12 residues. V lost 7 bases to trimming and J lost 9 bases; unmatched junction nucleotides: 6. The CDR3 is CASKTTGSEQFF. CDR3 nucleotides: TGTGCCAGCAAGACGACAGGGAGTGAGCAGTTCTTC.

The rearrangement uses TRBV5-1 and TRBJ2-1; D is tentatively TRBD1 or TRBD2 (5 bases each). This CDR3 contains 13 residues. With 2 bases removed from V and 8 bases from J, the gap between germline ends came to 11 bases. Germline CDR1 and CDR2: SGHRS and YFSETQ. CDR3 amino acids: CASSLPGLDEQFF. The DNA of the CDR3 is TGCGCCAGCAGCTTACCGGGGCTAGATGAGCAGTTCTTC.

The chain has TRBV9 and TRBJ1-6; 8 bases match TRBD1. CDR3 length equals 15 residues. V was clipped by 3 bases and J by 7 bases; unmatched bases: 6. Germline CDR1 reads SGDLS; CDR2 reads YYNGEE. This CDR3 is CASSGGTGPNSPLHF. In nucleotides, the CDR3 is TGTGCCAGCAGCGGGGGGACAGGCCCCAATTCACCCCTCCACTTT.

The chain has TRBV12-3 or TRBV12-4 and TRBJ1-2; no clear D. This CDR3 has 13 residues. The V and J ends lost 1 base and 4 bases respectively, with 7 bases between them. The CDR3 sequence is CASSLGRGYGYTF. CDR3 DNA sequence: TGTGCCAGCAGTTTAGGAAGAGGCTATGGCTACACCTTC.

The chain couples TRBV4-3 to TRBJ2-1; 11 nucleotides line up with TRBD2. The CDR3 contains 15 residues. Germline V gene data show CDR1 as LGHNA and CDR2 as YSLEER. J lost 3 bases, V lost 3 bases, and 1 base had no gene match. CDR3 loop: CASSQGLAVYNEQFF. CDR3 nucleotide sequence: TGCGCCAGCAGCCAGGGACTAGCGGTCTACAATGAGCAGTTCTTC.

This CDR3 is CASSYKGWETQYF. In DNA form, the CDR3 reads TGTGCCAGCAGTTACAAGGGGTGGGAGACCCAGTACTTC. This chain uses TRBV6-2 or TRBV6-3 with TRBJ2-5; D perhaps matches TRBD1 (5 bases). Germline V CDR1 and CDR2: MNHEY, SVGEGT. Trimming left V 2 bases short and J 5 bases short, with 9 bases between. The CDR3 runs to 13 residues.